Presented here are 29 T cell receptor beta chains from one specimen sequenced in a study of blood T cell repertoires in COVID-19. The assay was immunoSEQ multiplex PCR, and TCRdb's table has in-frame clones only and misses some. This sample carries around 56,000 clones, over 70% of them seen once, and the ten largest clones take roughly 3%. Sequencing used peripheral blood. These receptors came from a man aged 55 to 69 with acute or convalescent COVID-19.

The CDR3: CASSWHNSPLHF. CDR3 DNA sequence: TGTGCCAGCAGTTGGCATAATTCACCCCTCCACTTT. This chain connects TRBV25-1 to TRBJ1-6; the D is unclear. V gave up 5 bases and J gave up 5 bases, with 4 bases separating them. The V gene's germline CDR1 is MGHDK and CDR2 SYGVNS. CDR3 length: 12 residues.

CDR3 region: CASSHHTDTQYF. In DNA form, the CDR3 reads TGTGCCAGCAGCCATCACACAGATACGCAGTATTTT. V is TRBV7-8 and J is TRBJ2-3; D gene unclear. The germline V and J ends were trimmed by 5 bases and 2 bases, with 5 bases remaining between them. This CDR3 is built from 12 residues. In germline, CDR1 is SGHVS, CDR2 FQNEAQ.

V and J are TRBV5-1 and TRBJ1-6; a possible D gene is TRBD1 (5 bases). Germline V lookup: CDR1 SGHRS, CDR2 YFSETQ. The CDR3 covers 15 residues. Trimming took 4 bases from V and 9 from J, leaving 17 bases between them. CDR3 sequence reads: CASSPELTGGSPLHF. The CDR3 DNA is TGCGCCAGCAGCCCTGAACTCACCGGGGGTTCACCCCTCCACTTT.

This rearrangement joins TRBV6-5 to TRBJ1-4, with 7 bases identical to TRBD1. This CDR3 has 15 residues. Germline V gene sequence: CDR1 MNHEY, CDR2 SVGAGI. V was clipped by 5 bases and J by 8 bases; unmatched bases: 11. This CDR3 is CASSLNRGRIEKLFF. The CDR3 DNA reads as TGTGCCAGCAGTCTAAACAGGGGCCGAATCGAAAAACTGTTTTTT.

This rearrangement joins TRBV13 to TRBJ1-1, with 7 bases lining up with TRBD1. Looked up from germline, CDR1 is PRHDT and CDR2 is FYEKMQ (reference sequence). The junction had 4 bases not matched to a gene; V was cut back by 3 bases and J by 6 bases. The CDR3 has 13 amino acids. The CDR3 loop is CASSLGQMPEAFF. In DNA form, the CDR3 reads TGTGCCAGCAGCTTGGGACAGATGCCTGAAGCTTTCTTT.

This sequence joins TRBV19 and TRBJ1-6; tentatively, D is TRBD1 (5 bases). Germline CDR1 and CDR2: LNHDA and SQIVND (reference sequence). V gave up 3 bases and J gave up 6 bases, with 18 bases separating them. The CDR3 runs 17 residues. This CDR3 is CASSIEGTGTSNSPLHF. The CDR3 DNA reads TGTGCCAGTAGTATCGAGGGAACCGGGACTTCTAATTCACCCCTCCACTTT.

The CDR3, as DNA: TGTGCCACCAGTGATCATATAGCGGGGGGGCGAACCGGGGAGCTGTTTTTT. The encoded protein is CATSDHIAGGRTGELFF. The chain is built from TRBV24-1 and TRBJ2-2; 11 nucleotides agree with TRBD2. V gave up 3 bases and J gave up 5 bases; unmatched junction bases: 7. The length of the CDR3 is 17 residues. Germline values: CDR1 KGHDR, CDR2 SFDVKD.

The gene calls are TRBV14 and TRBJ1-3; perhaps TRBD1 as D (6 bases). CDR3 length: 14 residues. Trimming stripped 4 bases from V and 7 bases from J, with 14 bases between. Germline V gene lookup returns CDR1 SGHDN and CDR2 FVKESK. The CDR3 nucleotides read TGTGCCAGCAGCCCGACAGGACTCGGGAACACCATATATTTT. Translated: CASSPTGLGNTIYF.

The chain links TRBV30 to TRBJ1-4; D is ambiguous. The V and J ends lost 0 bases and 7 bases respectively, with 12 bases between them. In germline, CDR1 is GTSNPN, CDR2 SVGIG (reference sequence). The CDR3 has 14 amino acids. The CDR3 is CAWSVLGAGEKLFF. CDR3 sequence (DNA): TGTGCCTGGAGTGTATTGGGCGCCGGTGAAAAACTGTTTTTT. Full variable domain (outside the CDR3, taken from reference TRBV30 and TRBJ1-4): SQTIHQWPATLVQPVGSPLSLECTVEGTSNPNLYWYRQAAGRGLQLLFYSVGIGQISSEVPQNLSASRPQDRQFILSSKKLLLSDSGFYLCAWSVLGAGEKLFFGSGTQLSVL.

The chain links TRBV7-2 to TRBJ1-3, with D perhaps TRBD1 (5 bases). The germline V gene encodes CDR1 SGHTA and CDR2 FQGNSA. Trimming took 4 bases from V and 2 from J, leaving 9 bases between them. The CDR3 has 14 amino acids. In DNA form, the CDR3 reads TGTGCCAGCAGCTGGGGCCCCGCTGGAAACACCATATATTTT. This gives the protein CASSWGPAGNTIYF.

The V gene is TRBV7-2, the J gene TRBJ2-7, with a tentative D call TRBD2 (6 bases). The CDR3 loop spans 14 amino acids. Trimming shortened V by 3 bases and J by 0 bases, and 9 bases separated the two germline ends. Germline V lookup: CDR1 SGHTA, CDR2 FQGNSA. Written as DNA, the CDR3 is TGTGCCAGCAGCTTGAGGCGGGGCTCCTACGAGCAGTACTTC. This gives the protein CASSLRRGSYEQYF.

The chain employs TRBV5-5 and TRBJ1-4, with a tentative D call TRBD1 (6 bases). From germline, CDR1 is SGHKS and CDR2 YYEKEE (reference sequence). This CDR3 has 15 residues. Trimming pared 4 bases from V and 8 bases from J, leaving 18 bases between. The CDR3 spells CASSPHTGSEEKLFF. CDR3 DNA: TGTGCCAGCAGCCCTCATACAGGGTCGGAGGAAAAACTGTTTTTT.

This clone turned up a few times. This rearrangement joins TRBV5-4 to TRBJ1-5; no definite D call. This CDR3 region has 14 residues. Germline V lookup: CDR1 SGHNT, CDR2 YYREEE (reference sequence). Trimming pared 2 bases from V and 0 bases from J, leaving 6 bases between. In nucleotides, the CDR3 is TGTGCCAGCAGCTTCGGGGATAGCAATCAGCCCCAGCATTTT. Translated: CASSFGDSNQPQHF.

This chain uses TRBV15 with TRBJ1-1, with D possibly TRBD1 on 5 matching bases. CDR3 length equals 16 residues. The germline CDR1 and CDR2 sequences are LNHNV and YYDKDF (reference sequence). The V and J ends lost 1 base and 1 base respectively, with 13 bases between them. The CDR3: CATSRAPSGGNTEAFF. CDR3 nucleotide sequence: TGTGCCACCAGCAGAGCTCCGTCGGGGGGGAACACTGAAGCTTTCTTT. Full variable domain (remainder filled in from reference TRBV15 and TRBJ1-1): DAMVIQNPRYQVTQFGKPVTLSCSQTLNHNVMYWYQQKSSQAPKLLFHYYDKDFNNEADTPDNFQSRRPNTSFCFLDIRSPGLGDTAMYLCATSRAPSGGNTEAFFGQGTRLTVV.

In DNA, the CDR3 is TGTGCCACCCAAGAGCCTCCCGAGGAAAAACTGTTTTTT. It specifies CATQEPPEEKLFF. The chain joins TRBV15 to TRBJ1-4, with no clear D. The germline gives CDR1 LNHNV, CDR2 YYDKDF (reference sequence). V lost 8 bases, J lost 8 bases, and 15 bases lay in between. This CDR3 has 13 residues.

The rearrangement uses TRBV13 and TRBJ1-3; tentative D call: TRBD1 (5 bases). The CDR3 spans 15 residues. The V gene lost 3 bases and the J gene lost 0 bases, with 9 bases spanning the gap. CDR1 is PRHDT and CDR2 is FYEKMQ in the germline V gene (reference sequence). Here the CDR3 DNA reads TGTGCCAGCAGCTTGACCAGGGCCTCTGGAAACACCATATATTTT. Its protein product is CASSLTRASGNTIYF.

This chain links TRBV7-3 with TRBJ2-5; 8 bases are shared with TRBD1. V dropped 1 base and J dropped 3; count of bases not matched to a gene: 4. Looked up from germline, CDR1 is SGHTA and CDR2 is FQGTGA. The CDR3 loop spans 15 amino acids. In nucleotides, the CDR3 is TGTGCCAGCAGCTTAAGGGGGACAGGTGAAGAGACCCAGTACTTC. Translation gives CASSLRGTGEETQYF.

The chain couples TRBV18 to TRBJ2-3; 7 nucleotides match TRBD1. Germline V lookup: CDR1 KGHSH, CDR2 LQKENI. J lost 4 bases, V lost 4 bases, and 8 bases had no gene match. CDR3 length equals 15 residues. The CDR3, as DNA: TGTGCCAGCTCACTCAAGGGGGCCCTCGCAGATACGCAGTATTTT. As protein: CASSLKGALADTQYF.

This sequence joins TRBV10-3 and TRBJ1-1, with D possibly being TRBD1 (6 bases). CDR1 is ENHRY, CDR2 SYGVKD, per germline. V dropped 10 bases and J dropped 1 base, with 22 bases sitting between them. The CDR3 is 16 amino acids. CDR3 region: CASAEAGVGANTEAFF. The CDR3 DNA sequence: TGTGCCAGCGCCGAGGCAGGGGTAGGGGCGAACACTGAAGCTTTCTTT.

This chain uses TRBV14 with TRBJ1-3; possibly TRBD1 for D (5 bases). The ends were cut back, 2 bases at V and 0 bases at J, with 14 bases in the middle. The CDR3 extends over 17 amino acids. CDR1 and CDR2 from the germline V gene are SGHDN and FVKESK. CDR3 nucleotides: TGTGCCAGCAGCCAAAGCCTCGGGACTGCCTCTGGAAACACCATATATTTT. It translates to CASSQSLGTASGNTIYF.

The chain uses TRBV29-1 and TRBJ1-4; maybe TRBD1 (5 bases). Trimming removed 1 base from V and 8 bases from J, with 17 bases in between. Looked up from germline, CDR1 is SQVTM and CDR2 is ANQGSEA. The CDR3 has 15 amino acids. This CDR3 is CSVEGWQGREEKLFF. DNA for the CDR3: TGCAGCGTTGAAGGTTGGCAGGGAAGAGAGGAAAAACTGTTTTTT.

This chain connects TRBV19 to TRBJ2-3; a possible D gene is TRBD2 (5 bases). V lost 10 bases, J lost 0 bases, and 23 bases lay in between. Looked up from germline, CDR1 is LNHDA and CDR2 is SQIVND (reference sequence). This CDR3 spans 17 amino acids. CDR3: CATRPTHATISTDTQYF. CDR3 DNA sequence: TGTGCCACCCGGCCTACACACGCGACTATTAGCACAGATACGCAGTATTTT.

The rearrangement uses TRBV30 and TRBJ1-3; D is ambiguous. The CDR3 extends over 13 amino acids. The germline CDR1 and CDR2 sequences are GTSNPN and SVGIG (reference sequence). Trimming shortened V by 1 base and J by 6 bases, and 10 bases separated the two germline ends. The DNA of the CDR3 is TGTGCCTGGAGTGGAGGAAGCACAAACACCATATATTTT. Translating it yields CAWSGGSTNTIYF.

In nucleotides, the CDR3 is TGTGCCAGTTCCGCCGGGGCAGGGAGGGAGACCCAGTACTTC. Translation gives CASSAGAGRETQYF. The chain carries TRBV19 and TRBJ2-5; possibly TRBD2 for D (6 bases). The ends were cut back, 8 bases at V and 5 bases at J, with 18 bases in the middle. Germline V CDR1 and CDR2: LNHDA, SQIVND (reference sequence). This CDR3 is 14 amino acids long.

This chain uses TRBV5-6 with TRBJ1-2; TRBD1 matches 8 bases. The CDR3 runs to 13 residues. The V gene's germline CDR1 is SGHDT and CDR2 YYEEEE. The V and J ends lost 3 bases and 9 bases, in that order; junction bases with no gene match: 7. CDR3 residues: CASSSWDRWSYTF. As DNA, the CDR3 is TGTGCCAGCAGCTCTTGGGACAGGTGGAGCTACACCTTC.

The chain uses TRBV5-4 and TRBJ1-2; 12 bases map to TRBD1. Germline CDR1 and CDR2: SGHNT and YYREEE (reference sequence). The trim removed 5 bases at V and 6 bases at J, leaving 17 bases unmatched. This CDR3 is 18 amino acids long. The CDR3 region is CASRAPGQGAWGFHGYTF. The CDR3 DNA follows: TGTGCCAGCAGGGCCCCGGGACAGGGGGCGTGGGGGTTTCATGGCTACACCTTC.

The chain has TRBV19 and TRBJ1-1, with TRBD1 identical over 7 bases. The ends lost 5 bases at V and 0 bases at J; junction bases unmatched: 9. The CDR3 spans 16 residues. The V gene's germline CDR1 is LNHDA and CDR2 SQIVND (reference sequence). The CDR3 DNA reads TGTGCCAGTAGTCCTGGGACAGCTCTAATGAACACTGAAGCTTTCTTT. It encodes CASSPGTALMNTEAFF.

This clone appeared once. V is TRBV25-1 and J is TRBJ1-6, with no clear D. Trimming took 5 bases from V and 7 from J, leaving 12 bases between them. The CDR3 is 14 amino acids. CDR1 is MGHDK, CDR2 SYGVNS, per germline. The CDR3 region is CASSSHLRNSPLHF. The CDR3 DNA is TGTGCCAGCAGTTCCCACTTGAGAAATTCACCCCTCCACTTT.

The genes are TRBV28 and TRBJ2-3; no definite D call. CDR1 MDHEN and CDR2 SYDVKM come from the germline V gene. V gave up 4 bases and J gave up 0 bases, with 11 bases separating them. This CDR3 has 15 residues. The DNA of the CDR3 is TGTGCCAGCAGTTCCCACATCTCTAGCACAGATACGCAGTATTTT. Translating it yields CASSSHISSTDTQYF.